These 14 T cell receptor beta chains were sequenced from one sample in a study of blood T cell repertoires in COVID-19. Sequencing used immunoSEQ multiplex PCR; TCRdb keeps in-frame clones, though not all of them. This table holds some 150,000 clones, around 84% found once. Material for sequencing was peripheral blood. Receptors were obtained from a human donor in a cohort sampled during active COVID-19.

This clone was counted a single time. This CDR3 is CASSSYRGHQPQHF. In DNA, the CDR3 is TGTGCCAGCAGTTCCTACAGGGGGCATCAGCCCCAGCATTTT. J is TRBJ1-5 and V is TRBV27, with 9 bases identical to TRBD1. V gave up 4 bases and J gave up 5 bases; unmatched junction bases: 3. The V gene's germline CDR1 is MNHEY and CDR2 SMNVEV (reference sequence). This CDR3 has 14 amino acids.

The gene calls are TRBV5-1 and TRBJ1-4, with a possible D match to TRBD1 (5 bases). V lost 0 bases to trimming and J lost 5 bases, with 14 bases between them. There are 16 residues in the CDR3. CDR1 and CDR2 (germline): SGHRS, YFSETQ. The CDR3 region is CASSLALGRANEKLFF. The CDR3 DNA sequence: TGCGCCAGCAGCTTGGCTCTTGGCAGGGCAAATGAAAAACTGTTTTTT.

The V gene is TRBV15, the J gene TRBJ1-6; maybe TRBD1 (5 bases). The CDR3 totals 14 residues. CDR1 and CDR2 from the germline V gene are LNHNV and YYDKDF (reference sequence). V lost 2 bases to trimming and J lost 10 bases, with 12 bases between them. This CDR3 reads CATSRTGGESPLHF. The CDR3 DNA is TGTGCCACCAGCAGAACCGGAGGGGAATCACCCCTCCACTTT. Using reference TRBV15 and TRBJ1-6 for the parts outside the CDR3, the full variable domain is DAMVIQNPRYQVTQFGKPVTLSCSQTLNHNVMYWYQQKSSQAPKLLFHYYDKDFNNEADTPDNFQSRRPNTSFCFLDIRSPGLGDTAMYLCATSRTGGESPLHFGNGTRLTVT.

The genes are TRBV3-1 (or the pseudogene TRBV3-2) and TRBJ2-5, with 7 bases aligning to TRBD2. With 5 bases clipped from V and 5 bases from J, the junction kept 8 bases outside the gene matches. Germline loops: CDR1 LGHDT, CDR2 YNNKEL (reference sequence). This CDR3 contains 14 residues. As DNA, the CDR3 is TGTGCCAGCAGCTCCTCGGGGGGAGGGGAGACCCAGTACTTC. Protein: CASSSSGGGETQYF.

This chain links TRBV27 with TRBJ2-7, with D possibly matching TRBD2 (6 bases). The CDR3 length is 15 residues. Trimming pared 6 bases from V and 4 bases from J, leaving 19 bases between. Per germline, CDR1 MNHEY and CDR2 SMNVEV (reference sequence). DNA for the CDR3: TGTGCCAGCAGGGCCGCCGGGGGACTGGGGTACGAGCAGTACTTC. This sequence encodes CASRAAGGLGYEQYF.

The sample holds one count of this clone. The CDR3 DNA follows: TGTGCCAGCAGCCCCGGGGGGGGTAGTAGAGAAAGGTTCTTC. Encoded protein: CASSPGGGSRERFF. This chain connects TRBV7-3 to TRBJ2-1; 8 nucleotides match TRBD2. This CDR3 is built from 14 residues. In germline, CDR1 is SGHTA, CDR2 FQGTGA. V was clipped by 5 bases and J by 15 bases; unmatched bases: 15.

CDR3 in amino acids: CASSYTQGYNSPLHF. CDR3 bases: TGTGCCAGCAGTTACACTCAGGGCTATAATTCACCCCTCCACTTT. The chain is built from TRBV6-2 or TRBV6-3 and TRBJ1-6; tentative D call: TRBD1 (5 bases). The length of the CDR3 is 15 residues. The germline CDR1 and CDR2 sequences are MNHEY and SVGEGT. Deletions cut 2 bases from V and 3 bases from J, with 8 bases between.

The chain joins TRBV19 to TRBJ1-3; 12 bases are a match to TRBD1. Germline CDR1 is LNHDA and CDR2 is SQIVND (reference sequence). The CDR3 has 16 amino acids. Unmatched junction bases numbered 6, after V lost 8 bases and J lost 1 base. The DNA of the CDR3 is TGTGCCAGTTTACAGGGACAGGGGGCATCTGGAAACACCATATATTTT. This translates into CASLQGQGASGNTIYF. Full variable domain (remainder filled in from reference TRBV19 and TRBJ1-3): DGGITQSPKYLFRKEGQNVTLSCEQNLNHDAMYWYRQDPGQGLRLIYYSQIVNDFQKGDIAEGYSVSREKKESFPLTVTSAQKNPTAFYLCASLQGQGASGNTIYFGEGSWLTVV.

J is TRBJ2-7 and V is TRBV4-1, with D maybe TRBD1 (7 bases). With 1 base removed from V and 4 bases from J, the gap between germline ends came to 17 bases. The CDR3 length is 16 residues. Germline assignment: CDR1 MGHRA and CDR2 YSYEKL. CDR3 DNA sequence: TGCGCCAGCAGCCAAGGACAGGGAGGAAGCGGGTACGAGCAGTACTTC. This codes for CASSQGQGGSGYEQYF.

This clone has a single count. This sequence joins TRBV18 and TRBJ2-5; 12 nucleotides align to TRBD2. Germline V CDR1 and CDR2: KGHSH, LQKENI. V lost 5 bases and J lost 3; bases outside the gene matches: 4. This CDR3 is built from 15 residues. CDR3 loop: CASSNRLAGEETQYF. As DNA, the CDR3 is TGTGCCAGCTCAAACCGACTAGCGGGGGAAGAGACCCAGTACTTC.

The CDR3 loop is CASSSRVNTEAFF. DNA for the CDR3: TGTGCCAGCTCCAGCAGGGTGAACACTGAAGCTTTCTTT. The rearrangement uses TRBV11-2 and TRBJ1-1; the D gene is possibly TRBD1 (5 bases). The V gene lost 8 bases and the J gene lost 0 bases, with 10 bases spanning the gap. CDR1 and CDR2 (germline): SGHAT, FQNNGV. CDR3 length: 13 amino acids.

The chain has TRBV7-9 and TRBJ1-2; D possibly corresponds to TRBD1 (5 bases). CDR1 and CDR2 (germline): SEHNR, FQNEAQ (reference sequence). V lost 2 bases and J lost 7, with 17 bases in between. The CDR3 is made up of 15 amino acids. CDR3 bases: TGTGCCAGCAGCTTACCGACAGCTGGGGTGTCTGGCTACACCTTC. This encodes CASSLPTAGVSGYTF.

The chain recombines TRBV7-9 with TRBJ2-1; TRBD2 aligns across 10 bases. With 5 bases clipped from V and 0 bases from J, the junction kept 10 bases outside the gene matches. The CDR3 length is 18 residues. Germline loops: CDR1 SEHNR, CDR2 FQNEAQ (reference sequence). CDR3 sequence: CASSKMPSGGLSYNEQFF. In nucleotides, the CDR3 is TGTGCCAGCAGCAAGATGCCTAGCGGGGGTCTCTCCTACAATGAGCAGTTCTTC.

This chain connects TRBV7-9 to TRBJ2-7, with D uncertain. Trimming shortened V by 1 base and J by 5 bases, and 9 bases separated the two germline ends. The CDR3 contains 13 residues. Per the germline V gene, CDR1 is SEHNR and CDR2 is FQNEAQ (reference sequence). In DNA, the CDR3 is TGTGCCAGCAGCTTAGAGCACCGCGACGAGCAGTACTTC. It codes for CASSLEHRDEQYF.